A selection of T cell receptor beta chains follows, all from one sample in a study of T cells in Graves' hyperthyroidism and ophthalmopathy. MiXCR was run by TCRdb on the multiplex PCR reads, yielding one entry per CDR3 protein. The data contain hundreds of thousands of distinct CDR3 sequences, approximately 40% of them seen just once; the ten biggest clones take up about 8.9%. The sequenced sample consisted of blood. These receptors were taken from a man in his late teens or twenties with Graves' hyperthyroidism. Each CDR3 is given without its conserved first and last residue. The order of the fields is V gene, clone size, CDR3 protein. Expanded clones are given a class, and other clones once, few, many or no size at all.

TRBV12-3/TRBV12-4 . ASTPHGSLGTEAF
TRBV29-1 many SVESQETQY
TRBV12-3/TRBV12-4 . ASSLGQRAGGDEQY
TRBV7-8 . ASSPDRAPLRTEAF
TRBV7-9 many ASSEPGGWTEAF
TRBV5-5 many ASSSSTGGGQETQY
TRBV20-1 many SASDRVATNEKLF
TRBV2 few ASSPGQALEQY
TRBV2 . ASSAAGPFGNTIY
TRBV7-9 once ASSGRRGHGELF
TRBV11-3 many ASSPILESEAF
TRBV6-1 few ASSEAEVVYEQY
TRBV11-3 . ASSDAGIVTDTQY
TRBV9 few ASSQDRGHQPQH
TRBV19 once ASSRGEQGDQPQH
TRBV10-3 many AISGRNGTPAYEQY
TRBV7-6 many ASSLGGADGYT
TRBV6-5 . ASSEARMSYYGYT
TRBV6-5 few ASSILGEQY
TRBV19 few ASRPGPTYMNTEAF
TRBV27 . ASSLGWSLNTEAF
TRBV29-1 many SVWVGSGELF
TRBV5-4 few ASSTRTGPSYEQY
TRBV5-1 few ASSLEGQINQPQH
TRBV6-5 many ASSDSGGGQPQH
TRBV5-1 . ASGGGPTYEQY
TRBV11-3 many ASSFGIMETQY
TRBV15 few ASSPQVGTGELF